This T cell receptor beta chain was retrieved from a study of T cells after yellow fever vaccination. From germline, CDR1 is SGHVS and CDR2 FQNEAQ. The CDR3 totals 15 residues. The V segment lost 5 bases and the J segment 3 bases; nucleotides outside the gene matches: 8. This clonotype was counted between two and nine times. TCRdb processed the 5' RACE reads anew with MiXCR; each CDR3 protein has one entry. The sample comprises approximately 300,000 distinct CDR3 sequences, about 6.9% of which are singletons, and over 15% rests with the top ten. The source of this sequence is a man aged 18 to 30 who received the YFV17D yellow fever vaccine. The sequences come from PBMCs, collected roughly 47 days after the first yellow fever vaccination. The chain links TRBV7-8 to TRBJ1-1; TRBD1 aligns across 8 bases. The CDR3 protein is CASSQVRTGHTEAFF. In DNA form, the CDR3 reads TGTGCCAGCAGCCAGGTTCGGACAGGGCACACTGAAGCTTTCTTT.